This is a list of T cell receptor beta chains from one sample in a study of response to subunit inactivated influenza vaccine. TCRdb re-called the RT-PCR reads with MiXCR, one entry per CDR3 protein. The table has under 200,000 distinct CDR3 sequences, about an eighth seen once. These same data were also listed under a study on T cells expressing NK-cell markers.

This material consisted of CD8+ T cells sorted from PBMCs, taken roughly 13 days after vaccination. The receptors come from a middle-aged man who received an inactivated influenza vaccine. The CDR3 runs from the conserved cysteine through the conserved F or W.

v_call: TRBV7-6
cdr3_aa: CASSPWTGETGELFF

v_call: TRBV2
cdr3_aa: CASSEREGSPPSTDTQYF

v_call: TRBV7-8
cdr3_aa: CASSFHRATYNEQFF

v_call: TRBV5-6
cdr3_aa: CASSLTGTTNQPQHF

v_call: TRBV7-9
cdr3_aa: CASSSPPDGTNTGELFF

v_call: TRBV6-2/TRBV6-3
cdr3_aa: CASSPGQGESSPLHF

v_call: TRBV5-6
cdr3_aa: CASSLTGLGEQYF

v_call: TRBV6-2/TRBV6-3
cdr3_aa: CASSWDSANQPQHF

v_call: TRBV20-1
cdr3_aa: CSARDGSPIVWVGDQPQHF

v_call: TRBV7-2
cdr3_aa: CAVQPFTDTQYF

v_call: TRBV5-1
cdr3_aa: CASSLGILALPTDTQYF

v_call: TRBV27
cdr3_aa: CASSRGVGTPNEQFF

v_call: TRBV14
cdr3_aa: CASSLREGPYNEQFF

v_call: TRBV7-2
cdr3_aa: CASSSFSGGPDTQYF

v_call: TRBV13
cdr3_aa: CASSPKVAGVYEQFF

v_call: TRBV7-6
cdr3_aa: CASSLAPGPNYGYTF

v_call: TRBV12-3/TRBV12-4
cdr3_aa: CASSLTGDPALYGYTF

v_call: TRBV9
cdr3_aa: CASSKKNSGYNEQFF

v_call: TRBV7-9
cdr3_aa: CASSDRDRADYEQYF

v_call: TRBV7-9
cdr3_aa: CASSLGSGLGTEAFF

v_call: TRBV6-2/TRBV6-3
cdr3_aa: CASSYYDRSDEKLFF

v_call: TRBV4-1
cdr3_aa: CASSQAKYYSYNEQFF

v_call: TRBV5-1
cdr3_aa: CASSPHDRVRSYEQYF

v_call: TRBV7-9
cdr3_aa: CASRSQQGADSPLHF

v_call: TRBV27
cdr3_aa: CASSLSSDNEQFF

v_call: TRBV14
cdr3_aa: CASSQDWDLDEQFF

v_call: TRBV9
cdr3_aa: CASSAGGQGEQYF

v_call: TRBV7-9
cdr3_aa: CASSFDEQFF

v_call: TRBV6-6
cdr3_aa: CATRSLAQETQYF

v_call: TRBV7-7
cdr3_aa: CASSDGLADYNEQFF

v_call: TRBV20-1
cdr3_aa: CSAYPDRVHNYGYTF

v_call: TRBV9
cdr3_aa: CASSVTASGSYEQYF

v_call: TRBV11-2
cdr3_aa: CASSLLAGIYNEQFF

v_call: TRBV5-1
cdr3_aa: CASSHDPGDYGYTF

v_call: TRBV10-3
cdr3_aa: CAISVGSKNTEAFF

v_call: TRBV5-1
cdr3_aa: CASSPHVGHYEQYF

v_call: TRBV10-3
cdr3_aa: CAISGGQGRNEQFF

v_call: TRBV30
cdr3_aa: CAWRSGGASINIQYF

v_call: TRBV13
cdr3_aa: CASSSGLTGGEFDNEQFF

v_call: TRBV20-1
cdr3_aa: CSAHRLAGSSYEQYF

v_call: TRBV27
cdr3_aa: CASSLQGRSYEQYF

v_call: TRBV12-3/TRBV12-4
cdr3_aa: CASRDPNNEQFF

v_call: TRBV20-1
cdr3_aa: CSASQLAGSYEQYF

v_call: TRBV12-3/TRBV12-4
cdr3_aa: CASSLRGGSPLHF

v_call: TRBV28
cdr3_aa: CASTYGTTSTDTQYF

v_call: TRBV7-9
cdr3_aa: CASSLPGGRYTGELFF

v_call: TRBV11-1
cdr3_aa: CASSLALLRWDRDNTDTQYF

v_call: TRBV7-9
cdr3_aa: CASSADREMETQYF

v_call: TRBV4-2
cdr3_aa: CASSQDWSLAGGRYEQYF

v_call: TRBV6-2/TRBV6-3
cdr3_aa: CASSYSIISNEQFF

v_call: TRBV6-5
cdr3_aa: CASTGHTGELFF

v_call: TRBV15
cdr3_aa: CATSRDSEGNTIYF

v_call: TRBV29-1
cdr3_aa: CSAEWGFNTGELFF

v_call: TRBV15
cdr3_aa: CATSPGRFGKNTEAFF

v_call: TRBV2
cdr3_aa: CASSTDRGINEQFF